Below, 21 T cell receptor beta chains from the same sample are listed, as sequenced in a study of blood T cell repertoires in COVID-19. Assay: immunoSEQ multiplex PCR; the TCRdb copy retains only in-frame clones and omits some. The sample has roughly 180,000 clones, about 83% seen once. Material: PBMCs or T cells enriched from blood (not recorded which). These receptor sequences come from a woman aged 45 to 65 in a cohort exposed to, infected with or recovered from COVID-19 (not recorded which).

The genes are TRBV19 and TRBJ1-1; 7 nucleotides match TRBD1. The CDR3 has 13 residues. After removal of 5 bases from V and 4 bases from J, the junction contained 4 bases not matched to a gene. From germline, CDR1 is LNHDA and CDR2 SQIVND (reference sequence). CDR3 amino acids: CASSSRTGTEAFF. CDR3 DNA sequence: TGTGCCAGTAGTTCGAGGACAGGCACTGAAGCTTTCTTT.

V and J are TRBV28 and TRBJ2-1; the match to TRBD2 covers 10 bases. This CDR3 is built from 15 residues. The V gene's germline CDR1 is MDHEN and CDR2 SYDVKM. J gave up 9 bases and V 0 bases, and 5 bases lay outside the gene matches. DNA for the CDR3: TGTGCCAGCAGTTTATGGCTAGCGGGAGTAGGTGAGCAGTTCTTC. Translated, it gives CASSLWLAGVGEQFF. Based on the CDR3 plus reference TRBV28 and TRBJ2-1, the full variable domain is DVKVTQSSRYLVKRTGEKVFLECVQDMDHENMFWYRQDPGLGLRLIYFSYDVKMKEKGDIPEGYSVSREKKERFSLILESASTNQTSMYLCASSLWLAGVGEQFFGPGTRLTVL.

The chain recombines TRBV7-2 with TRBJ2-2, with TRBD2 matching over 8 bases. CDR1 and CDR2 (germline): SGHTA, FQGNSA. J lost 2 bases, V lost 4 bases, and 6 bases had no gene match. The CDR3 runs 16 residues. The CDR3 bases are TGTGCCAGCAGCTGGTTCGCGGGGGGTAACACCGGGGAGCTGTTTTTT. This gives the protein CASSWFAGGNTGELFF.

The chain has TRBV6-5 and TRBJ2-5, with TRBD1 matching over 9 bases. V lost 5 bases and J lost 5; bases outside the gene matches: 9. Germline CDR1 MNHEY, CDR2 SVGAGI. The CDR3 contains 15 residues. This chain's CDR3 is CASSRPGQGLETQYF. CDR3 bases: TGTGCCAGCAGTAGACCGGGACAGGGTTTGGAGACCCAGTACTTC.

This clone was counted a few times. The J gene is TRBJ2-1, the V gene TRBV9; perhaps TRBD2 as D (7 bases). This CDR3 is 13 amino acids long. Germline V gene sequence: CDR1 SGDLS, CDR2 YYNGEE. The V end was cut by 8 bases, the J end by 5 bases, with 14 bases between. The CDR3 DNA reads TGTGCCAGTGGGGGCCTAGCGGACAATGAGCAGTTCTTC. This translates into CASGGLADNEQFF. The complete variable domain, with remaining parts taken from reference TRBV9 and TRBJ2-1, reads DSGVTQTPKHLITATGQRVTLRCSPRSGDLSVYWYQQSLDQGLQFLIQYYNGEERAKGNILERFSAQQFPDLHSELNLSSLELGDSALYFCASGGLADNEQFFGPGTRLTVL.

This chain links TRBV18 with TRBJ2-2; D is unresolved. This CDR3 is built from 15 residues. The V end lost 0 bases, the J end lost 4 bases, and 9 bases lay between the germline ends. Per germline, CDR1 KGHSH and CDR2 LQKENI. DNA for the CDR3: TGTGCCAGCTCACCACCGCGGCCGGGCACCGGGGAGCTGTTTTTT. Translated: CASSPPRPGTGELFF.

This chain's CDR3 is CASSWGQNNIEETQYF. CDR3 in DNA: TGTGCCAGCAGTTGGGGACAGAACAACATAGAAGAGACCCAGTACTTC. V is TRBV6-2 or TRBV6-3 and J is TRBJ2-5; 7 bases agree with TRBD1. The CDR3 is 16 amino acids. Losses at the gene ends were 4 bases for V and 3 bases for J; bases not matched to a gene: 11. CDR1 is MNHEY and CDR2 is SVGEGT in the germline V gene.

The chain employs TRBV6-1 and TRBJ1-3; tentatively, D is TRBD1 (5 bases). Germline CDR1 MNHNS, CDR2 SASEGT. With 3 bases removed from V and 7 bases from J, the gap between germline ends came to 13 bases. The CDR3 runs to 14 residues. Here the CDR3 reads CASSDWGGLNTIYF. The CDR3 DNA sequence: TGTGCCAGCAGTGATTGGGGGGGATTGAACACCATATATTTT.

V usage is TRBV23-1 and J usage is TRBJ2-2; 7 nucleotides align to TRBD1. TRBV23-1 is marked as an open reading frame, function uncertain. This CDR3 has 17 residues. V shed 4 bases, J shed 1 base, and the junction held 9 bases outside the gene matches. CDR3 nucleotides: TGCGCCAGCAGTCGGGCTTTTGGACAGGTGAACACCGGGGAGCTGTTTTTT. Protein product: CASSRAFGQVNTGELFF.

In DNA form, the CDR3 reads TGTGCCAGTAGTATAACGGTACAGGCCCTAAATCAGCCCCAGCATTTT. Protein product: CASSITVQALNQPQHF. The chain links TRBV19 to TRBJ1-5; a possible D gene is TRBD1 (5 bases). Looked up from germline, CDR1 is LNHDA and CDR2 is SQIVND (reference sequence). The V gene lost 2 bases and the J gene lost 4 bases, with 15 bases spanning the gap. The CDR3 has 16 amino acids.

The chain couples TRBV6-2 or TRBV6-3 to TRBJ2-7, with a weak D call TRBD2 (6 bases). V gave up 4 bases and J gave up 4 bases, with 14 bases separating them. CDR3 length: 14 residues. CDR1 and CDR2 from the germline V gene are MNHEY and SVGEGT. The CDR3 DNA reads TGTGCCAGCAGTTTTGGAGGGAACTCATACGAGCAGTACTTC. This encodes CASSFGGNSYEQYF.

V gene TRBV7-9 combines with J gene TRBJ2-1; D is ambiguous. The CDR3 covers 15 residues. V lost 1 base and J lost 8, with 15 bases in between. Germline assignment: CDR1 SEHNR and CDR2 FQNEAQ (reference sequence). CDR3 sequence reads: CASSLGSVAIDEQFF. The CDR3 DNA follows: TGTGCCAGCAGCTTAGGGTCTGTTGCGATAGATGAGCAGTTCTTC. Filled out from reference TRBV7-9 and TRBJ2-1, the complete variable domain reads DTGVSQNPRHKITKRGQNVTFRCDPISEHNRLYWYRQTLGQGPEFLTYFQNEAQLEKSRLLSDRFSAERPKGSFSTLEIQRTEQGDSAMYLCASSLGSVAIDEQFFGPGTRLTVL.

The rearrangement links TRBV24-1 to TRBJ1-2; 8 nucleotides line up with TRBD1. Germline trimming cut 9 bases from V and 2 bases from J; bases unmatched to any gene: 7. Per the germline V gene, CDR1 is KGHDR and CDR2 is SFDVKD. The CDR3 contains 14 residues. The CDR3 nucleotides are TGTGCCACCTCTCGGACAGGGATAAACTATGGCTACACCTTC. The encoded protein is CATSRTGINYGYTF.

CDR3 nucleotides: TGTGCCAGCAGTTTCCATGGCATGGGGAGGGGTAACTATGGCTACACCTTC. The encoded protein is CASSFHGMGRGNYGYTF. This sequence joins TRBV28 and TRBJ1-2; D may be TRBD1 (5 bases). Trimming shortened V by 3 bases and J by 1 base, and 18 bases separated the two germline ends. This CDR3 spans 17 amino acids. The germline gives CDR1 MDHEN, CDR2 SYDVKM.

Only a few counts were recorded for this clone. The genes are TRBV11-3 and TRBJ1-1; 8 bases map to TRBD1. This CDR3 has 15 residues. The V and J ends lost 7 bases and 1 base, in that order; junction bases with no gene match: 8. The V gene's germline CDR1 is SGHNT and CDR2 YENEEA. CDR3 DNA sequence: TGTGCCAGCACCACCATCGGACAGGGGAACACTGAAGCTTTCTTT. It specifies CASTTIGQGNTEAFF. The full variable domain, completed using reference TRBV11-3 and TRBJ1-1, is EAGVVQSPRYKIIEKKQPVAFWCNPISGHNTLYWYLQNLGQGPELLIRYENEEAVDDSQLPKDRFSAERLKGVDSTLKIQPAELGDSAVYLCASTTIGQGNTEAFFGQGTRLTVV.

V gene TRBV7-9 combines with J gene TRBJ2-7; weak D call: TRBD1 (5 bases). The CDR3 spans 14 residues. Germline V gives CDR1 SEHNR, CDR2 FQNEAQ (reference sequence). V dropped 3 bases and J dropped 2 bases, with 11 bases sitting between them. The CDR3, as DNA: TGTGCCAGCAGCTTGCAGGGCGCAGCCTACGAGCAGTACTTC. This encodes CASSLQGAAYEQYF.

This clone was counted between two and nine times. This chain connects TRBV5-1 to TRBJ2-1; the D is unclear. V lost 2 bases and J 7 bases, leaving 7 bases between the germline ends. Per the germline V gene, CDR1 is SGHRS and CDR2 is YFSETQ. This CDR3 has 12 residues. The CDR3 DNA follows: TGCGCCAGCAGCTTCGACACTAATGAGCAGTTCTTC. Residues: CASSFDTNEQFF.

CDR3 in amino acids: CASSYRIAGEGETQYF. The CDR3 coding sequence is TGTGCCAGCAGTTACAGGATAGCGGGAGAGGGAGAGACCCAGTACTTC. The chain recombines TRBV6-5 with TRBJ2-5, with TRBD2 identical over 9 bases. CDR3 length equals 16 residues. The germline V gene encodes CDR1 MNHEY and CDR2 SVGAGI. Unmatched junction bases numbered 8, after V lost 2 bases and J lost 4 bases.

V usage is TRBV2 and J usage is TRBJ2-3; TRBD1 agrees at 9 bases. Trimming at V came to 4 bases and at J to 9 bases, leaving 8 bases not matched to a gene. Per the germline V gene, CDR1 is SNHLY and CDR2 is FYNNEI. There are 14 residues in the CDR3. CDR3 bases: TGTGCCAGCAGTGTTACAGGGGGCGGGCACACGCAGTATTTT. The encoded protein is CASSVTGGGHTQYF.

This chain links TRBV7-3 with TRBJ2-7; a weak D match, TRBD2 (7 bases). V was clipped by 1 base and J by 2 bases, with 21 bases between them. The V gene's germline CDR1 is SGHTA and CDR2 FQGTGA. This CDR3 contains 18 residues. The CDR3 reads CASSLRGGALISPYEQYF. CDR3 coding DNA: TGTGCCAGCAGCTTAAGAGGGGGGGCCTTAATATCTCCCTACGAGCAGTACTTC.

This sequence joins TRBV2 and TRBJ2-5; TRBD1 might be the D (5 bases). Germline lookup yields CDR1 SNHLY and CDR2 FYNNEI. The CDR3 totals 14 residues. Trimming shortened V by 4 bases and J by 2 bases, and 11 bases separated the two germline ends. CDR3 in amino acids: CASSVRQFQETQYF. CDR3 in DNA: TGTGCCAGCAGTGTCCGACAGTTTCAAGAGACCCAGTACTTC.